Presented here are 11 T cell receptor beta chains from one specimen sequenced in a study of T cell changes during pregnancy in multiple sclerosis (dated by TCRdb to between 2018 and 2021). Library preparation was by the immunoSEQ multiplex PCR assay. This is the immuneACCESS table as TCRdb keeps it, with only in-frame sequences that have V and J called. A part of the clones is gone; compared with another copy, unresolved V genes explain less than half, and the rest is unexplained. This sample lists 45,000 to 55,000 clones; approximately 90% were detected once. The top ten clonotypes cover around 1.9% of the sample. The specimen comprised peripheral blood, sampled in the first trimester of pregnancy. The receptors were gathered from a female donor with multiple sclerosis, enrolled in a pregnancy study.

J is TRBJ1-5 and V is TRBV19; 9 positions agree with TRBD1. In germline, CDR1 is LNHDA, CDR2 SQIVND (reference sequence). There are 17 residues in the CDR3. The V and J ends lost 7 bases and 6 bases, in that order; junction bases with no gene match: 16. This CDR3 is CASIPGQGGVYRQPQHF. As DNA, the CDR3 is TGTGCCAGTATCCCGGGACAGGGAGGGGTATATCGTCAGCCCCAGCATTTT. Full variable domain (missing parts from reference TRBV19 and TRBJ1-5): DGGITQSPKYLFRKEGQNVTLSCEQNLNHDAMYWYRQDPGQGLRLIYYSQIVNDFQKGDIAEGYSVSREKKESFPLTVTSAQKNPTAFYLCASIPGQGGVYRQPQHFGDGTRLSIL.

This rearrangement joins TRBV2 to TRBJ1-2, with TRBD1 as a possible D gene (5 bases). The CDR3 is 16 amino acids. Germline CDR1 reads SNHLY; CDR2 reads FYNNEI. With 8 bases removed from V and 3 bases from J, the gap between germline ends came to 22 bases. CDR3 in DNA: TGTGCCAGCTCCTCCCCGATAGCGGACACCGACTATGGCTACACCTTC. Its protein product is CASSSPIADTDYGYTF.

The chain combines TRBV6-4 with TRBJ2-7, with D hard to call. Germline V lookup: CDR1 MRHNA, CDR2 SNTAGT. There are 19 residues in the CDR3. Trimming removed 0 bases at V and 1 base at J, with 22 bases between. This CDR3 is CASSDSTRSLLEWSYEQYF. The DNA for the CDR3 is TGTGCCAGCAGTGACTCGACCCGATCTCTGCTGGAGTGGTCCTACGAGCAGTACTTC.

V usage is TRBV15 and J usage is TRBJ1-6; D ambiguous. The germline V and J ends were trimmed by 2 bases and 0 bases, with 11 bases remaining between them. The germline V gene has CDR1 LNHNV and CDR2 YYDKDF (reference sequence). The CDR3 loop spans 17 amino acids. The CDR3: CATSRSPTISYNSPLHF. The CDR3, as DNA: TGTGCCACCAGCAGAAGCCCAACTATCTCCTATAATTCACCCCTCCACTTT.

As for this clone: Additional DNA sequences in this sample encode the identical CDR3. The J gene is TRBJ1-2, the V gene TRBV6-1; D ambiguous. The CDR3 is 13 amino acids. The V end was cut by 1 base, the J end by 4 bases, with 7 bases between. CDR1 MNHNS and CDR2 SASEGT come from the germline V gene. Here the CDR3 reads CASSEGNSYGYTF. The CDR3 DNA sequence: TGTGCCAGCAGTGAAGGTAATAGCTATGGCTACACCTTC.

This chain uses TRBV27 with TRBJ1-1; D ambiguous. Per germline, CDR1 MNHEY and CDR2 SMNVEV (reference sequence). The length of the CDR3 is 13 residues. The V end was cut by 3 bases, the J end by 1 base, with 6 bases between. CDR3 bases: TGTGCCAGCAGTTTCCTGCGGAACACTGAAGCTTTCTTT. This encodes CASSFLRNTEAFF.

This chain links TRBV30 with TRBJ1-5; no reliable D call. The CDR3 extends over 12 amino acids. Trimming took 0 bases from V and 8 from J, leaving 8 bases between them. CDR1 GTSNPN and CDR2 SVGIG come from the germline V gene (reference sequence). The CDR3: CAWSVRGEPQHF. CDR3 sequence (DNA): TGTGCCTGGAGTGTACGGGGAGAGCCCCAGCATTTT. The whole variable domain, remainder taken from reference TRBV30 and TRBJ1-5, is SQTIHQWPATLVQPVGSPLSLECTVEGTSNPNLYWYRQAAGRGLQLLFYSVGIGQISSEVPQNLSASRPQDRQFILSSKKLLLSDSGFYLCAWSVRGEPQHFGDGTRLSIL.

DNA of the CDR3: TGTGCCAGCAGCTTAATCGGGACAGGGAGGGGCGAAGCTTTCTTT. It translates to CASSLIGTGRGEAFF. The rearrangement uses TRBV7-3 and TRBJ1-1; 9 nucleotides match TRBD1. The germline gives CDR1 SGHTA, CDR2 FQGTGA. The CDR3 consists of 15 residues. Unmatched junction bases numbered 8, after V lost 1 base and J lost 8 bases.

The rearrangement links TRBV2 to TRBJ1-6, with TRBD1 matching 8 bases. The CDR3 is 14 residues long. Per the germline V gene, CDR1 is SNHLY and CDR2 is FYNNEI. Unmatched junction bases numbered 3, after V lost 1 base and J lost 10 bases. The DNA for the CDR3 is TGTGCCAGCAGTGAAGTACAGGGGGTCTCACCCCTCCACTTT. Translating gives CASSEVQGVSPLHF.

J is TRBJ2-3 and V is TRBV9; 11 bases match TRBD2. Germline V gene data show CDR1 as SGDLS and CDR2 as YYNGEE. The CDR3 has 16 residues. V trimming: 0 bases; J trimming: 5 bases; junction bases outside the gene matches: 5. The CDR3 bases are TGTGCCAGCAGCGTAGGGGTAGCGGGGGGGCAAGATACGCAGTATTTT. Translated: CASSVGVAGGQDTQYF.

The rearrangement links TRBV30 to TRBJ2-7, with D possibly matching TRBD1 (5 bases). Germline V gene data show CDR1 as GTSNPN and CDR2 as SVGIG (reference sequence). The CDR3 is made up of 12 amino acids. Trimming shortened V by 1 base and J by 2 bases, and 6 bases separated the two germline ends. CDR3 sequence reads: CAWSETAYEQYF. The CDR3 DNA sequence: TGTGCCTGGAGTGAGACAGCCTACGAGCAGTACTTC.